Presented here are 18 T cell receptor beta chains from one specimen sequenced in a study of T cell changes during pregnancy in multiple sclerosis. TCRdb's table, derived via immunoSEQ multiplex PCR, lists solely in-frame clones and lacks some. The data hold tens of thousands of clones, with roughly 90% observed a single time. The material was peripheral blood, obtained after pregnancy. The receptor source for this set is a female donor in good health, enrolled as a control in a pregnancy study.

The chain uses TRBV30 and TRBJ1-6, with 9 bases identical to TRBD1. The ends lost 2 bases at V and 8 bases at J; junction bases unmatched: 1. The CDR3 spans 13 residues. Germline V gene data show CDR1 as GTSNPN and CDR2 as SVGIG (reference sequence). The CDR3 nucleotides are TGTGCCTGGAGTAGGGACAGGGATTCACCCCTCCACTTT. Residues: CAWSRDRDSPLHF.

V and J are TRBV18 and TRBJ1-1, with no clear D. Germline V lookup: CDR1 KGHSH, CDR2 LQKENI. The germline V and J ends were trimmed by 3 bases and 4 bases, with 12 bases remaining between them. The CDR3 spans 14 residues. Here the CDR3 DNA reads TGTGCCAGCTCACCCAACCAGCGGATCACTGAAGCTTTCTTT. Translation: CASSPNQRITEAFF.

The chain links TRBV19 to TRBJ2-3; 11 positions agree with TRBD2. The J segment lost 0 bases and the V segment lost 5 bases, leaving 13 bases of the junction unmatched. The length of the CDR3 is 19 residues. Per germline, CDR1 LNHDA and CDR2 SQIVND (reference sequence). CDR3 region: CASSSRSVTSGKSTDTQYF. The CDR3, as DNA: TGTGCCAGTAGTTCCAGGTCTGTGACTAGCGGGAAAAGCACAGATACGCAGTATTTT.

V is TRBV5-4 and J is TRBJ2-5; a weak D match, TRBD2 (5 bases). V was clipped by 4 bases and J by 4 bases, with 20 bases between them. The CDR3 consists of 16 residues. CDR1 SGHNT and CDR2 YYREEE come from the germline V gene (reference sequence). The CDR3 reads CASSPRGGPVGETQYF. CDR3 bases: TGTGCCAGCAGCCCCCGTGGCGGGCCCGTGGGAGAGACCCAGTACTTC.

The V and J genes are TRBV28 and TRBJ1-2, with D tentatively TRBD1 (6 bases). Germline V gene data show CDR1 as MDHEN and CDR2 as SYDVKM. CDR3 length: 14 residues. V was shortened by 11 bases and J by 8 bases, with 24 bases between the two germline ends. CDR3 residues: CASRVPGTFQGYTF. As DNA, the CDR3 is TGTGCCTCGCGAGTCCCCGGGACATTTCAGGGCTACACCTTC.

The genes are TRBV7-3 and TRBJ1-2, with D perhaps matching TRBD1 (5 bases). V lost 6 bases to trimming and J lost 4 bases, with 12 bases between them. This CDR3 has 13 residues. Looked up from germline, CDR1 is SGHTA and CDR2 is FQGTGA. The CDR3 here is CASSPQQGYGYTF. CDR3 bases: TGTGCCAGCAGTCCTCAGCAGGGCTATGGCTACACCTTC.

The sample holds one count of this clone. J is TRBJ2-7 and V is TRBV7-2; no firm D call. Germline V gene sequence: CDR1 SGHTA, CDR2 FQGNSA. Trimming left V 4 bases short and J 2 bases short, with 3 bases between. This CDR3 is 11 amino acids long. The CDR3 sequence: CASSSAYEQYF. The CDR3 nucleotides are TGTGCCAGCAGCTCCGCCTACGAGCAGTACTTC.

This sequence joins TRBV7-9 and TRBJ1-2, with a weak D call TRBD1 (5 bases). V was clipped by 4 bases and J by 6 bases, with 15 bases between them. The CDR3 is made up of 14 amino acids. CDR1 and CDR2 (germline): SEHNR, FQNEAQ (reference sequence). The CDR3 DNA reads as TGTGCCAGCAGCTCCAGGGTATCCCTGAATGGCTACACCTTC. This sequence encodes CASSSRVSLNGYTF.

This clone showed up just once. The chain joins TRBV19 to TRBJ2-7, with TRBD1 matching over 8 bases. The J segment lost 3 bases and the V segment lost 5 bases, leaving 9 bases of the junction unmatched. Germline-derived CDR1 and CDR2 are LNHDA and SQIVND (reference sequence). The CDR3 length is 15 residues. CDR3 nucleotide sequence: TGTGCCAGTAGTCTGACCGGGACAGGCAACTACGAGCAGTACTTC. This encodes CASSLTGTGNYEQYF.

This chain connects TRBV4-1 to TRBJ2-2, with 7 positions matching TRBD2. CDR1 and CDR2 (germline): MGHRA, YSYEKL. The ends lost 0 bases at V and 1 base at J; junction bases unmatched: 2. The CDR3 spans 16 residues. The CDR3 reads CASSQDPGGNTGELFF. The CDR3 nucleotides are TGCGCCAGCAGCCAAGATCCGGGGGGGAACACCGGGGAGCTGTTTTTT.

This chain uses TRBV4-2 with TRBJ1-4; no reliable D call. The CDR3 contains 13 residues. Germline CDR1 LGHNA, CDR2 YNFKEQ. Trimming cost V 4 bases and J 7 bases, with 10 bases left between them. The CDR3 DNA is TGTGCCAGCAGCCCCTCACAGAGTGAAAAACTGTTTTTT. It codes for CASSPSQSEKLFF.

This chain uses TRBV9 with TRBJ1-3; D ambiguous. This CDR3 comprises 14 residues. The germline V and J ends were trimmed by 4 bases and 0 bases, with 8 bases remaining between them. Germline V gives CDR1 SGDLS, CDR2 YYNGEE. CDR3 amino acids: CASSSLSSGNTIYF. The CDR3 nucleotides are TGTGCCAGCAGCTCTCTTAGCTCTGGAAACACCATATATTTT.

The CDR3 reads CASSQGLAGGPDTQYF. CDR3 bases: TGCGCCAGCAGCCAAGGCTTAGCGGGGGGCCCGGATACGCAGTATTTT. The chain combines TRBV4-1 with TRBJ2-3, with TRBD2 matching over 10 bases. The germline V gene encodes CDR1 MGHRA and CDR2 YSYEKL. The CDR3 is made up of 16 amino acids. V was clipped by 1 base and J by 6 bases; unmatched bases: 7.

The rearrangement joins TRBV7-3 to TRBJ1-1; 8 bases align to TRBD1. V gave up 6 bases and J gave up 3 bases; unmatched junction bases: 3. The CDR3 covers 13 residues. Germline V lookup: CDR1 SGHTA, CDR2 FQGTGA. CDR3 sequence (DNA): TGTGCCAGCAGTACAGGGGGGTACACTGAAGCTTTCTTT. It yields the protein CASSTGGYTEAFF.

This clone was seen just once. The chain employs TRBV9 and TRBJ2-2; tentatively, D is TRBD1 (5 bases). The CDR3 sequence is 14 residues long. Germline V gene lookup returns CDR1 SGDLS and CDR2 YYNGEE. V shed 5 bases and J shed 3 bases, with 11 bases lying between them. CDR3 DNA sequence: TGTGCCAGCAGGGACACCTGGGACACCGGGGAGCTGTTTTTT. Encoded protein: CASRDTWDTGELFF.

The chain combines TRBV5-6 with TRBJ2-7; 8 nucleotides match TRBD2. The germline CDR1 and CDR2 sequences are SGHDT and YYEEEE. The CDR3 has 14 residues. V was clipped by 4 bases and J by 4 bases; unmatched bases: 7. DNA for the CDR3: TGTGCCAGCAGCCTTAGCGGGACGGTGTACGAGCAGTACTTC. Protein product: CASSLSGTVYEQYF.

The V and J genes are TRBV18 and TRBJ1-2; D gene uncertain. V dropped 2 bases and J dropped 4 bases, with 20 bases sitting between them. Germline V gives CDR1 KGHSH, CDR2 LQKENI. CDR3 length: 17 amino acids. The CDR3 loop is CASSPGRNIASGYGYTF. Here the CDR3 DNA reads TGTGCCAGCTCACCAGGACGGAATATCGCGAGCGGCTATGGCTACACCTTC.

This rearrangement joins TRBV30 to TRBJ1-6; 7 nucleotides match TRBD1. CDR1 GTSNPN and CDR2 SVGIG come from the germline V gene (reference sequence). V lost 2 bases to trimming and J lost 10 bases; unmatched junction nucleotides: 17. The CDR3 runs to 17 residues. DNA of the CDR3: TGTGCCTGGAGTCCACCGCCCTTGACAGGGAAAGTCTCACCCCTCCACTTT. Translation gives CAWSPPPLTGKVSPLHF.